This T cell receptor (beta chain) was recorded in a study of T cell responses to AZD1222 COVID-19 vaccine. Assay used: immunoSEQ multiplex PCR; TCRdb lists only in-frame clones, some missing. The repertoire includes under 45,000 clones, less than 90% of them detected once, and approximately 7% sits in the top ten. Between the trimmed V and J ends, which lost 0 bases and 6 bases, there was a span of 4 bases. There are 12 residues in the CDR3. The germline V gene has CDR1 MNHNY and CDR2 SVGAGI (reference sequence). The specimen comprised peripheral blood, sampled on day 0 of AZD1222 vaccination. This chain links TRBV6-6 with TRBJ2-3, with D uncertain. The origin of this receptor is an adult in good health. CDR3 protein: CASSYSEDTQYF. DNA for the CDR3: TGTGCCAGCAGTTACTCGGAGGATACGCAGTATTTT.